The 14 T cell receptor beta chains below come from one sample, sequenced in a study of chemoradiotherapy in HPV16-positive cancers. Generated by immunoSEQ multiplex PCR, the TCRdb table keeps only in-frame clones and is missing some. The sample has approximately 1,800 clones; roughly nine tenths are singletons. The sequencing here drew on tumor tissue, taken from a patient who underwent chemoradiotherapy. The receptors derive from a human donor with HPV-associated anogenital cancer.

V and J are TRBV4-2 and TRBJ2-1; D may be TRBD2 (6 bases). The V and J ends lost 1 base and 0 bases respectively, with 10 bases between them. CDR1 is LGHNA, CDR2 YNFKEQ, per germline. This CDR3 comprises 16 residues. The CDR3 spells CASSQATSSSYNEQFF. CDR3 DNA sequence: TGTGCCAGCAGCCAAGCTACTAGCAGCTCCTACAATGAGCAGTTCTTC.

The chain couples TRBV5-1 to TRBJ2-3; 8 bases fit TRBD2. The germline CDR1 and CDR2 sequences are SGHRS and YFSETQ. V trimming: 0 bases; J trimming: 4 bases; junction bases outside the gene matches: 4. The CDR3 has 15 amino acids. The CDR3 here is CASSLVGREADTQYF. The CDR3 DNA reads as TGCGCCAGCAGCTTGGTTGGGCGGGAGGCAGATACGCAGTATTTT.

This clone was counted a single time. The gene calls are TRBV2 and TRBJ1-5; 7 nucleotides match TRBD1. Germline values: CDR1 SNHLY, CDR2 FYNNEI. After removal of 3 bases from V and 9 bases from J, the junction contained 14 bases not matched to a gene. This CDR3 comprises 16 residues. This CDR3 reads CASSDAPTGAAGPQHF. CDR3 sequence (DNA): TGTGCCAGCAGTGATGCCCCCACAGGGGCCGCCGGGCCCCAGCATTTT.

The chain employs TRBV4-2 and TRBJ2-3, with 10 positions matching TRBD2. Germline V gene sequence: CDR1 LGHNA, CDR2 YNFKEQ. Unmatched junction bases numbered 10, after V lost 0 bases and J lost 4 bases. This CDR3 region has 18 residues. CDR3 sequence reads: CASSQDGPAGGPADTQYF. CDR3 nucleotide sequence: TGTGCCAGCAGCCAAGATGGGCCAGCGGGAGGGCCTGCAGATACGCAGTATTTT.

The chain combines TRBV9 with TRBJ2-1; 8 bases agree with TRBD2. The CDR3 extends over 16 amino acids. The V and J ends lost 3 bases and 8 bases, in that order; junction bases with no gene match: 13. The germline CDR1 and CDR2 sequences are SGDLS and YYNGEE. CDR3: CASSGPRSAGVYEQFF. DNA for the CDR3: TGTGCCAGCAGCGGCCCCCGATCAGCGGGGGTCTATGAGCAGTTCTTC. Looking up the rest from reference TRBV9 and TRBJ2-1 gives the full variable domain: DSGVTQTPKHLITATGQRVTLRCSPRSGDLSVYWYQQSLDQGLQFLIQYYNGEERAKGNILERFSAQQFPDLHSELNLSSLELGDSALYFCASSGPRSAGVYEQFFGPGTRLTVL.

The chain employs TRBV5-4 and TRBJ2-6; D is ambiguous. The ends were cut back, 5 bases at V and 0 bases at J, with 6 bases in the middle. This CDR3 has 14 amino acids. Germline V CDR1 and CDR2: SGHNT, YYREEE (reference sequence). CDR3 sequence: CASRDSSGANVLTF. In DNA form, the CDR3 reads TGTGCCAGCAGAGATAGCTCTGGGGCCAACGTCCTGACTTTC. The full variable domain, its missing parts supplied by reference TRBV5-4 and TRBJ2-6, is ETGVTQSPTHLIKTRGQQVTLRCSSQSGHNTVSWYQQALGQGPQFIFQYYREEENGRGNFPPRFSGLQFPNYSSELNVNALELDDSALYLCASRDSSGANVLTFGAGSRLTVL.

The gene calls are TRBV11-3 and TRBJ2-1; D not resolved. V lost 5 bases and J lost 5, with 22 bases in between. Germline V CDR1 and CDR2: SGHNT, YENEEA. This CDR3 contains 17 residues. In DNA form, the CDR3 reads TGTGCCAGCAGCAAACTCCCGCCGGGCCAGCCGCACAATGAGCAGTTCTTC. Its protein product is CASSKLPPGQPHNEQFF. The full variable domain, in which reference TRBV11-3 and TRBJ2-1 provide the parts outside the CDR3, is EAGVVQSPRYKIIEKKQPVAFWCNPISGHNTLYWYLQNLGQGPELLIRYENEEAVDDSQLPKDRFSAERLKGVDSTLKIQPAELGDSAVYLCASSKLPPGQPHNEQFFGPGTRLTVL.

The CDR3 DNA reads as TGCAGCGTTGAAGATGGTACCGATACGCAGTATTTT. It encodes CSVEDGTDTQYF. J is TRBJ2-3 and V is TRBV29-1; no definite D call. Trimming took 0 bases from V and 6 from J, leaving 7 bases between them. The CDR3 runs to 12 residues. The germline V gene encodes CDR1 SQVTM and CDR2 ANQGSEA.

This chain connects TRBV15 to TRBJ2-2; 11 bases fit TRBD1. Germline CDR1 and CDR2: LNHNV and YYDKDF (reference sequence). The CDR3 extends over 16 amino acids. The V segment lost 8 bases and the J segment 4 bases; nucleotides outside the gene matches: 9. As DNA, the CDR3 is TGTGCCACCCTTAGGGACAGGGGGATTTTCACCGGGGAGCTGTTTTTT. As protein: CATLRDRGIFTGELFF.

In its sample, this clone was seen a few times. The CDR3, as DNA: TGTGCCAGCAGCTTGGGGGTACGGGCGGGCTACGAGCAGTACTTC. It specifies CASSLGVRAGYEQYF. The chain employs TRBV5-5 and TRBJ2-7, with a tentative D call TRBD2 (5 bases). Per the germline V gene, CDR1 is SGHKS and CDR2 is YYEKEE (reference sequence). The CDR3 sequence is 15 residues long. The V end was cut by 0 bases, the J end by 3 bases, with 13 bases between.

This CDR3 reads CASSPSRAEGLAFF. Here the CDR3 DNA reads TGTGCCAGCTCACCTTCCCGGGCCGAAGGTTTAGCTTTCTTT. The genes are TRBV18 and TRBJ1-1, with D unclear. V was trimmed by 3 bases and J by 10 bases, leaving 18 bases between them. The CDR3 has 14 amino acids. The germline V gene encodes CDR1 KGHSH and CDR2 LQKENI.

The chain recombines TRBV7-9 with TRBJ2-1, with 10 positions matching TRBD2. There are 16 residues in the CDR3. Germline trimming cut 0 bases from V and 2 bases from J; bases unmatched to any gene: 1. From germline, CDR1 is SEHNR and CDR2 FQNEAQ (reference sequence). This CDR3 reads CASSLALAGAYNEQFF. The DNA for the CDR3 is TGTGCCAGCAGCTTAGCCCTAGCGGGGGCCTACAATGAGCAGTTCTTC.

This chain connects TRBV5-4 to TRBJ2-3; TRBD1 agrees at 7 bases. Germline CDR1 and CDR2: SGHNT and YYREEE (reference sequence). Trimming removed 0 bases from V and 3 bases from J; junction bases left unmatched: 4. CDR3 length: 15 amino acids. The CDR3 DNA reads TGTGCCAGCAGCTTGGATTGGGGACAGACAGATACGCAGTATTTT. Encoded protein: CASSLDWGQTDTQYF.

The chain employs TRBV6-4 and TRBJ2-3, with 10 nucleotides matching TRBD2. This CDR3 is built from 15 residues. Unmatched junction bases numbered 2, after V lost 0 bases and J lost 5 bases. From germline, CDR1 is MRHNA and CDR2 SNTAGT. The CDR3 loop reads CASSDSASGRDTQYF. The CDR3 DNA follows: TGTGCCAGCAGTGACTCGGCTAGCGGGAGAGATACGCAGTATTTT.